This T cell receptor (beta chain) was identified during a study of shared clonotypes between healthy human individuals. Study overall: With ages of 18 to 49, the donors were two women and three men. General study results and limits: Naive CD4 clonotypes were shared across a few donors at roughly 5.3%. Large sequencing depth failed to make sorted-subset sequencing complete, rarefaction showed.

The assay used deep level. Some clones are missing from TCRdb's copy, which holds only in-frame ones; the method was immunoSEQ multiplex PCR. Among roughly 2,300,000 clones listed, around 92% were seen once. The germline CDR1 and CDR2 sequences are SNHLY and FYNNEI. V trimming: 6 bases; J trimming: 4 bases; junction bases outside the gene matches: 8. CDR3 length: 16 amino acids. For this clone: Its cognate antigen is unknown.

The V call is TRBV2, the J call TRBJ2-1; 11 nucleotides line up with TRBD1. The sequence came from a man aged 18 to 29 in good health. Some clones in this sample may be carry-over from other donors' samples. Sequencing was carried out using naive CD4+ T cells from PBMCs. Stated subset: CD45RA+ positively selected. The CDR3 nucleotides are TGTGCCAGCAGCATCGCCGGGACAGGGGGTTACAATGAGCAGTTCTTC. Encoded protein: CASSIAGTGGYNEQFF.